The 21 T cell receptor beta chains reported below all come from one sample, sequenced in a study of blood T cell repertoires in COVID-19. Sequencing was performed with immunoSEQ multiplex PCR; in TCRdb, only in-frame clones are kept and a portion is missing. Among about 140,000 clones listed, about 80% were seen once. Sequences were obtained from PBMCs or T cells enriched from blood (not recorded which). These receptors all come from a woman in her forties or fifties who had recovered from COVID-19.

The rearrangement links TRBV30 to TRBJ1-5, with TRBD1 matching 7 bases. Germline-derived CDR1 and CDR2 are GTSNPN and SVGIG (reference sequence). The CDR3 has 13 residues. With 1 base clipped from V and 6 bases from J, the junction kept 3 bases outside the gene matches. The CDR3 spells CAWSGQGSQPQHF. The CDR3 DNA follows: TGTGCCTGGAGTGGACAGGGTAGTCAGCCCCAGCATTTT. Using reference TRBV30 and TRBJ1-5 for the parts outside the CDR3, the full variable domain is SQTIHQWPATLVQPVGSPLSLECTVEGTSNPNLYWYRQAAGRGLQLLFYSVGIGQISSEVPQNLSASRPQDRQFILSSKKLLLSDSGFYLCAWSGQGSQPQHFGDGTRLSIL.

This clone was recorded only once. The V gene is TRBV5-1, the J gene TRBJ2-7; 7 bases fit TRBD2. The CDR3 contains 14 residues. Germline V gives CDR1 SGHRS, CDR2 YFSETQ. V trimming: 7 bases; J trimming: 1 base; junction bases outside the gene matches: 8. Here the CDR3 reads CASQASGRSYEQYF. The CDR3 DNA reads TGCGCCAGCCAAGCTAGCGGCAGATCCTACGAGCAGTACTTC.

The chain links TRBV5-1 to TRBJ2-3, with 8 nucleotides matching TRBD2. Germline V lookup: CDR1 SGHRS, CDR2 YFSETQ. The CDR3 is 16 amino acids. The V gene end was trimmed by 3 bases and the J gene end by 0 bases; junction bases not matched to a gene: 6. CDR3 protein: CASSSTSGASTDTQYF. In DNA, the CDR3 is TGCGCCAGCAGCTCCACTAGCGGCGCTAGCACAGATACGCAGTATTTT.

The chain combines TRBV5-1 with TRBJ1-2; no firm D call. This CDR3 spans 14 amino acids. The V gene lost 3 bases and the J gene lost 5 bases, with 14 bases spanning the gap. Germline V gives CDR1 SGHRS, CDR2 YFSETQ. CDR3 loop: CASSSFTQLYGYTF. For the CDR3, the DNA is TGCGCCAGCAGCTCCTTCACACAATTATATGGCTACACCTTC.

This clone was seen a single time. This chain connects TRBV9 to TRBJ2-5; a weak D match, TRBD2 (5 bases). This CDR3 is built from 14 residues. V was clipped by 2 bases and J by 5 bases, with 13 bases between them. The germline gives CDR1 SGDLS, CDR2 YYNGEE. The CDR3 protein is CASSVEAGWETQYF. The CDR3 DNA follows: TGTGCCAGCAGCGTGGAGGCCGGTTGGGAGACCCAGTACTTC.

This clone was picked up a small number of times. Here the CDR3 DNA reads TGTGCCACCACAGGACAGGGCGTTTCTGAAGCTTTCTTT. It is translated as CATTGQGVSEAFF. The chain uses TRBV6-5 and TRBJ1-1; TRBD1 matches 8 bases. V shed 10 bases and J 6 bases; nucleotides not matched to a gene: 10. The CDR3 has 13 residues. The germline CDR1 and CDR2 sequences are MNHEY and SVGAGI.

This CDR3 is CSASLRGNYGYTF. CDR3 nucleotides: TGCAGTGCTAGTTTACGGGGTAACTATGGCTACACCTTC. V and J are TRBV20-1 and TRBJ1-2; the D is unclear. The CDR3 runs 13 residues. The V end lost 3 bases, the J end lost 1 base, and 9 bases lay between the germline ends. From germline, CDR1 is DFQATT and CDR2 SNEGSKA (reference sequence).

This clone came up a few times. The chain recombines TRBV9 with TRBJ2-4; perhaps TRBD2 as D (5 bases). The CDR3 is made up of 13 amino acids. The V end was cut by 0 bases, the J end by 8 bases, with 9 bases between. From germline, CDR1 is SGDLS and CDR2 YYNGEE. Written as DNA, the CDR3 is TGTGCCAGCAGCGTAGTGAGCGGCGACATTCAGTACTTC. It encodes CASSVVSGDIQYF.

In this sample, this clone turned up a few times. The J gene is TRBJ1-2, the V gene TRBV3-1 (or the pseudogene TRBV3-2), with D unclear. V was shortened by 0 bases and J by 5 bases, with 10 bases between the two germline ends. CDR1 and CDR2 (germline): LGHDT, YNNKEL (reference sequence). This CDR3 is built from 14 residues. CDR3 loop: CASSQEGRTYGYTF. In DNA form, the CDR3 reads TGTGCCAGCAGCCAAGAGGGCAGGACTTATGGCTACACCTTC.

This chain uses TRBV19 with TRBJ1-5; possible D gene TRBD1, 5 bases. Germline loops: CDR1 LNHDA, CDR2 SQIVND (reference sequence). The CDR3 is 16 amino acids. V lost 5 bases to trimming and J lost 2 bases, with 16 bases between them. CDR3 in DNA: TGTGCCAGTAGTCGATATTCGACAGCTGGCAATCAGCCCCAGCATTTT. Translation gives CASSRYSTAGNQPQHF.

The CDR3 reads CASRPLDNLYNEQFF. The CDR3 DNA follows: TGTGCCAGCAGACCCCTCGACAACCTCTACAATGAGCAGTTCTTC. The V call is TRBV28, the J call TRBJ2-1; D gene uncertain. Germline CDR1 reads MDHEN; CDR2 reads SYDVKM. The CDR3 totals 15 residues. V was clipped by 6 bases and J by 3 bases, with 15 bases between them.

The chain couples TRBV6-5 to TRBJ1-3; no reliable D call. CDR1 and CDR2 (germline): MNHEY, SVGAGI. Trimming cost V 7 bases and J 0 bases, with 7 bases left between them. There are 13 residues in the CDR3. The CDR3 loop reads CASTRVSGNTIYF. CDR3 in DNA: TGTGCCAGCACCCGGGTCTCTGGAAACACCATATATTTT.

The CDR3 loop is CASSRAGQVLSEKLFF. The CDR3 nucleotides read TGCGCCAGCAGCCGAGCCGGACAGGTCCTTTCTGAAAAACTGTTTTTT. This rearrangement joins TRBV5-1 to TRBJ1-4; 7 bases are a match to TRBD1. Germline V gene sequence: CDR1 SGHRS, CDR2 YFSETQ. CDR3 size: 16 residues. Trimming removed 4 bases from V and 7 bases from J; junction bases left unmatched: 13.

The chain is built from TRBV18 and TRBJ2-7, with 9 positions matching TRBD1. Unmatched junction bases numbered 12, after V lost 2 bases and J lost 1 base. Germline lookup yields CDR1 KGHSH and CDR2 LQKENI. This CDR3 is built from 18 residues. The CDR3 nucleotides read TGTGCCAGCTCACCATGGGGACAGGGAAGATTTGTATCCTACGAGCAGTACTTC. Amino acid sequence: CASSPWGQGRFVSYEQYF.

The genes are TRBV6-4 and TRBJ1-2, with D uncertain. The CDR3 consists of 16 residues. V lost 2 bases to trimming and J lost 6 bases, with 19 bases between them. Per the germline V gene, CDR1 is MRHNA and CDR2 is SNTAGT. The CDR3 loop is CASSDNQMRGLDGYTF. The CDR3 bases are TGTGCCAGCAGTGACAACCAAATGAGAGGGCTGGATGGCTACACCTTC.

The chain employs TRBV5-4 and TRBJ2-3; D is undetermined. Germline-derived CDR1 and CDR2 are SGHNT and YYREEE (reference sequence). The V gene lost 5 bases and the J gene lost 2 bases, with 15 bases spanning the gap. The CDR3 covers 15 residues. The CDR3 loop reads CASSVAQPLTDTQYF. CDR3 bases: TGTGCCAGCAGTGTGGCACAGCCGCTCACAGATACGCAGTATTTT.

The rearrangement joins TRBV9 to TRBJ1-1, with D tentatively TRBD1 (5 bases). Looked up from germline, CDR1 is SGDLS and CDR2 is YYNGEE. There are 13 residues in the CDR3. With 2 bases removed from V and 7 bases from J, the gap between germline ends came to 12 bases. CDR3 DNA sequence: TGTGCCAGCAGCGTCGGGGGTACCGGTGAAGCTTTCTTT. This sequence encodes CASSVGGTGEAFF. Together with reference TRBV9 and TRBJ1-1, the CDR3 gives the full variable domain: DSGVTQTPKHLITATGQRVTLRCSPRSGDLSVYWYQQSLDQGLQFLIQYYNGEERAKGNILERFSAQQFPDLHSELNLSSLELGDSALYFCASSVGGTGEAFFGQGTRLTVV.

The chain joins TRBV5-4 to TRBJ2-1, with 7 bases aligning to TRBD1. Germline V gene lookup returns CDR1 SGHNT and CDR2 YYREEE (reference sequence). Unmatched junction bases numbered 14, after V lost 4 bases and J lost 4 bases. This CDR3 has 17 amino acids. The CDR3 region is CASSQRSGGGPYNEQFF. Here the CDR3 DNA reads TGTGCCAGCAGCCAACGGTCAGGGGGTGGCCCTTACAATGAGCAGTTCTTC.

J is TRBJ2-7 and V is TRBV5-4; 12 positions agree with TRBD2. Germline V gene sequence: CDR1 SGHNT, CDR2 YYREEE (reference sequence). J gave up 7 bases and V 4 bases, and 15 bases lay outside the gene matches. The CDR3 runs 17 residues. CDR3 bases: TGTGCCAGCAGCCGTACCGGGACTAGCGGGCCCAACAAAGAGCAGTACTTC. Its protein product is CASSRTGTSGPNKEQYF.

This sequence joins TRBV6-5 and TRBJ2-5; unclear D gene. Trimming took 4 bases from V and 1 from J, leaving 16 bases between them. The CDR3 has 16 amino acids. Germline assignment: CDR1 MNHEY and CDR2 SVGAGI. The CDR3 DNA is TGTGCCAGCAGTTCTTCAGGAATTGGGCCCCAAGAGACCCAGTACTTC. Its translation is CASSSSGIGPQETQYF.

The genes are TRBV6-5 and TRBJ1-2, with TRBD1 matching 7 bases. The J segment lost 2 bases and the V segment lost 6 bases, leaving 9 bases of the junction unmatched. The germline CDR1 and CDR2 sequences are MNHEY and SVGAGI. CDR3 length: 15 amino acids. The CDR3 DNA follows: TGTGCCAGCAGGGCGGGGACAGATACAAACTATGGCTACACCTTC. Protein sequence: CASRAGTDTNYGYTF.